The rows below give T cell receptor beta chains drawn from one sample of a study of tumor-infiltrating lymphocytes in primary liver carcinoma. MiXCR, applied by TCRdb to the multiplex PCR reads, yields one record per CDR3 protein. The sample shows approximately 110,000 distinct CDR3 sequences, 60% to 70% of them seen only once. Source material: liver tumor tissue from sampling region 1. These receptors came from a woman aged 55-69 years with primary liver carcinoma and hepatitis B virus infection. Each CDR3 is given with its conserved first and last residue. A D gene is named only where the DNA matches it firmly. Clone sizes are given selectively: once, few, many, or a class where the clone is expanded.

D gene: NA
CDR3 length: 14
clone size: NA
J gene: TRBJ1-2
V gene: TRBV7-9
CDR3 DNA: TGTGCCAGCAGCTTATCCCAGGGTAGTCGGAGCTACACCTTC
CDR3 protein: CASSLSQGSRSYTF

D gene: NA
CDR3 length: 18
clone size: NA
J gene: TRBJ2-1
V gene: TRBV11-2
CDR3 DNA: TGTGCCAGCAGCAATCGACCCCTCACTATACAGGGTTACAATGAGCAGTTCTTC
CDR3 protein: CASSNRPLTIQGYNEQFF

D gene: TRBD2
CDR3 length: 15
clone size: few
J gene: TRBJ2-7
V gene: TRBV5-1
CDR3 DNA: TGCGCCAGCAGCTTTAGCGGGAGAACTCGATACGAGCAGTACTTC
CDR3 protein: CASSFSGRTRYEQYF

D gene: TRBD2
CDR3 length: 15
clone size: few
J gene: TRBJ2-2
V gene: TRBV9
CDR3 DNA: TGTGCCAGCAGCGAGAGGGGAGCGGGGACCGGGGAGCTGTTTTTT
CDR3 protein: CASSERGAGTGELFF

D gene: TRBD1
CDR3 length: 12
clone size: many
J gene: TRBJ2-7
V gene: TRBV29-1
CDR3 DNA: TGCAGCGTCCGGACAGGGGTGGACGAGCAGTACTTC
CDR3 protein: CSVRTGVDEQYF

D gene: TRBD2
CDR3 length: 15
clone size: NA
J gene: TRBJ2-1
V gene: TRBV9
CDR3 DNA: TGTGCCAGCAGCTTAAGCGGGATCTCCTACAATGAGCAGTTCTTC
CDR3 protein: CASSLSGISYNEQFF

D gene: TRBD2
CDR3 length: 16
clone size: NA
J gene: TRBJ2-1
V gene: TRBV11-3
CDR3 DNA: TGCGCCAGCAGCTTAGGTGTCGGACTAGGGCGAAATAAGCAGTTCTTC
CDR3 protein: CASSLGVGLGRNKQFF

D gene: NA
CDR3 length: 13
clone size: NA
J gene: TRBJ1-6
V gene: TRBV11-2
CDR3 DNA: TGTGCCAACAGCTTTGTAATCAGTTCACCCCTCCACTTT
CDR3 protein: CANSFVISSPLHF

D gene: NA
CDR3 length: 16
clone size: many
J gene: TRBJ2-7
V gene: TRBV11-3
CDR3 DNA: TGTGCCAGCAGCTTAGATGGGACGAGGAGCTCCTACGAGCAGTACTTC
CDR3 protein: CASSLDGTRSSYEQYF

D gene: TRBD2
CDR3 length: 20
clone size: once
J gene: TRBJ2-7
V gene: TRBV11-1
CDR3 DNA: TGTGCCAGCAACTTAGAGGGCCAGGCGGGACTAGCGGGAGTTGACTACGAGCAATACTTC
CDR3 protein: CASNLEGQAGLAGVDYEQYF

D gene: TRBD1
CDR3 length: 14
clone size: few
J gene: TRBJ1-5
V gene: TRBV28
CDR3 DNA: TGTGCCAGCAGAAACGACAGGGGGTATCAGCCCCAGCATTTT
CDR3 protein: CASRNDRGYQPQHF

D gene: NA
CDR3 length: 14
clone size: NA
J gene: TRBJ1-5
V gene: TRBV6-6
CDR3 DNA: TGTGCCAGCGGGGAGTCCGGAGGCAATCAGCCCCAGCATTTT
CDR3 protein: CASGESGGNQPQHF

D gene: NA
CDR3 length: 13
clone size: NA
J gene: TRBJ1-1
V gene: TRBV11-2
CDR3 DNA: TGCGTCGGCAGCTTAGAGAGGTCTTCCGAAGCTTTCTTT
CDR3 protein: CVGSLERSSEAFF

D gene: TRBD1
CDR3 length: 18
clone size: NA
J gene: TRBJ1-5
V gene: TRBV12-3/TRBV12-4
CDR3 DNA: TGTGCCAGCAGGGTTGATCGCTCTCGGACAGGGGGAAATCAGCCCCAGCATTTT
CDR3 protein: CASRVDRSRTGGNQPQHF

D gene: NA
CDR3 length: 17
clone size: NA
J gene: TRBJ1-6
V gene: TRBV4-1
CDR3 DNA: TGCGCCAGCAGTTTAAGGGTTCGCCAGGACGAGAATTCACCCCTCCACTTT
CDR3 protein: CASSLRVRQDENSPLHF

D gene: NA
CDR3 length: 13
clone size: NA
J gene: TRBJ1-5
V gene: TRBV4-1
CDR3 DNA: TGCGCCAGTAGCCATGGTCAGGATCAGCCCCAGCATTTT
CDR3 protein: CASSHGQDQPQHF

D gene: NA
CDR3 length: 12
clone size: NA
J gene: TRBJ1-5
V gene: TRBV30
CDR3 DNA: TGTGCCTGGAACCAAAGCAATCAGCCCCAGCATTTT
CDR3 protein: CAWNQSNQPQHF

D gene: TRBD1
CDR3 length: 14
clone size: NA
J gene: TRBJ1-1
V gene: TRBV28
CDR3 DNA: TGTGCCAGCGCTTCGGCAGGGGGTTATACTGAAGCTTTCTTT
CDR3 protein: CASASAGGYTEAFF

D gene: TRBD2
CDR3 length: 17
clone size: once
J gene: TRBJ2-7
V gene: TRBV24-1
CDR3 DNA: TGTGCCACCAGTGAAACATTTAGCGGGAGCTTTTCCTACGAGCAGTACTTC
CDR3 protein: CATSETFSGSFSYEQYF

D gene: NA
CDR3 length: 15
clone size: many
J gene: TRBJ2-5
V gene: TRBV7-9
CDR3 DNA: TGTGCCAGCAAAAAGGGTCCAGCAGGGGTAGAGACCCAGTACTTC
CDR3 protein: CASKKGPAGVETQYF

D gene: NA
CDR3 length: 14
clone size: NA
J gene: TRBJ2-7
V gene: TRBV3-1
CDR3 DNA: TGTGCCAGCAGCCAAGCGGACCACTCCTACGAGCAGTACTTC
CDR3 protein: CASSQADHSYEQYF

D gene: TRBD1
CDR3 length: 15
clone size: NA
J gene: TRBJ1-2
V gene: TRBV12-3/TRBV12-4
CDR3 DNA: TGTGCCAGCAGTTTAGGGACAGGGACTTTCTATGGCTACACCTTC
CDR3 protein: CASSLGTGTFYGYTF

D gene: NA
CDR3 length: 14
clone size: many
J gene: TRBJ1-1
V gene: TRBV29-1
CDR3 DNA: TGCAGCGTTGGGTTTCGGGGGGATAGCACTGAAGCTTTCTTT
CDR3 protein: CSVGFRGDSTEAFF

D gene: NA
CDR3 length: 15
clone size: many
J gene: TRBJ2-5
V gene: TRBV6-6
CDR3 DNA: TGTGCCAGCAGTTACAGGGGAAGCCACCAAGAGACCCAGTACTTC
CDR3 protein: CASSYRGSHQETQYF

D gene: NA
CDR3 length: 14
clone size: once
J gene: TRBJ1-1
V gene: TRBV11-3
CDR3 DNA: TGTGCCAGCAGCTTAGATCAGGCGGAGGCTGAAGCCTTCTTT
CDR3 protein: CASSLDQAEAEAFF

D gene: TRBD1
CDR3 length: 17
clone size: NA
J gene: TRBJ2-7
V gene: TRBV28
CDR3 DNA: TGTGACAGCAGTTTATGGACAGGGGGACCTCCCCCCACCGAGCAGTACTTC
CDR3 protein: CDSSLWTGGPPPTEQYF

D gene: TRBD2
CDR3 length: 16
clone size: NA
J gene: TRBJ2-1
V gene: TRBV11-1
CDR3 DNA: TGTGCCAGCAAGGTAGCGACGGGGGGGGCCTACAATGAGCAGTTCTTC
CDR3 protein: CASKVATGGAYNEQFF

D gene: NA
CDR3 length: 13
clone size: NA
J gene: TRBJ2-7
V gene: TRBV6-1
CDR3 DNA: TGTGCCAGCAGGACAGTGGGGTCCTACGAGCAATACTTC
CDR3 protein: CASRTVGSYEQYF

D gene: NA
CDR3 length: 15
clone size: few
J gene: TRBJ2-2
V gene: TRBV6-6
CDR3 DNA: TGTACCAGCAGTGGAAGTGCGGGAAACACCGGGGAGCTGTTTTTT
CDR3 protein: CTSSGSAGNTGELFF

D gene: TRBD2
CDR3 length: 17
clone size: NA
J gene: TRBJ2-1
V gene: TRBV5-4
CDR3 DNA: TGTGCCAGCAGCTTCGGACCAGGGACTAGCGGTGCCAATGAGCAGTTCTTC
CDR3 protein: CASSFGPGTSGANEQFF

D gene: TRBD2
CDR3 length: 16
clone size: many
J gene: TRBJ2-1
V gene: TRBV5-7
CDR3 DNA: TGTGCCAGCAGCCCGGTAACTAGCGGGAGTTATAATGAGCAGTTCTTC
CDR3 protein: CASSPVTSGSYNEQFF

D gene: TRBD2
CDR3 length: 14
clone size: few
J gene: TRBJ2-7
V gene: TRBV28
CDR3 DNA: TGTGCCAGCAGAATAGCGGGAGAAAGCCACGAGCAGTACTTC
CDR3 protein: CASRIAGESHEQYF

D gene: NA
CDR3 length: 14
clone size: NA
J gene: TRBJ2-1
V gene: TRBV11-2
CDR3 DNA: TGTGCCAGCAGCTTATCTGGGACTTACAATGAGCAGTTCTTC
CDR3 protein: CASSLSGTYNEQFF

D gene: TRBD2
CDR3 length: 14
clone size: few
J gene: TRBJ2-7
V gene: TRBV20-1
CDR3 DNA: TGCAGTGCCCACCGACTAGCGGGAGATCGCGAGCAGTACTTC
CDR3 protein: CSAHRLAGDREQYF

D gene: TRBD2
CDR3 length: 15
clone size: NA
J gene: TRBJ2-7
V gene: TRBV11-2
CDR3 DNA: TGTGCCAGCATTTTGTCCAGCGGGAGCTCCTACGAGCAGTACTTC
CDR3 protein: CASILSSGSSYEQYF

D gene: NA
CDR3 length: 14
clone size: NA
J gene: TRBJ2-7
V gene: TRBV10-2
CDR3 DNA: TGCGCTAGCAGTGACTTGGCAGGATTATACGAGCAGTACTTC
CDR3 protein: CASSDLAGLYEQYF

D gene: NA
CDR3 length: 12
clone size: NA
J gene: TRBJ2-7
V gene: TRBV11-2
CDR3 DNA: TGTGCCAGCAGCCGCAGTAGACACGAGCAGTACTTT
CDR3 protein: CASSRSRHEQYF

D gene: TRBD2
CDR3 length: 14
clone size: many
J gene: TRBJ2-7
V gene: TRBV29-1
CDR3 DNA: TGCAGCGTTGTGGGGACACTAGCGGCCTACGAGCAGTACTTC
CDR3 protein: CSVVGTLAAYEQYF

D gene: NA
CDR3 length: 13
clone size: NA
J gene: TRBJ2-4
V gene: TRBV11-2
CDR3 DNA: TGTGCCAGAAGGTTAGGCAGGCGCAACATTCGGTACTTC
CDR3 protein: CARRLGRRNIRYF

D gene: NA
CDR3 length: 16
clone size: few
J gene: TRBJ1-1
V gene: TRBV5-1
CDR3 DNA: TGCGCCAGCAGCTTGTTGGGCGGGGGCCTAGCCACTGAAGCTTTCTTT
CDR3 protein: CASSLLGGGLATEAFF

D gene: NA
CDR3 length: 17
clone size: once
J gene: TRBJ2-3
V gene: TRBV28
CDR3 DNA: TGTGCCAGCAGCCCATGGGGGGGGCTAGGTAGCACAGATACGCAGTATTTT
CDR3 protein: CASSPWGGLGSTDTQYF

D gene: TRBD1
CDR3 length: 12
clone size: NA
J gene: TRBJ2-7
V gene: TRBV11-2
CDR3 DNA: TGTGCCAGTAGGCGGACAGGGGAAGAGCAGTACTTC
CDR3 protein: CASRRTGEEQYF

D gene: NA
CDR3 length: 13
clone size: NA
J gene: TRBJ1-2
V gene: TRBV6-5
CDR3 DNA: TGTGCCAGCAGTAACGGGGGTGGGCCTGTCTACACCTTC
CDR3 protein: CASSNGGGPVYTF

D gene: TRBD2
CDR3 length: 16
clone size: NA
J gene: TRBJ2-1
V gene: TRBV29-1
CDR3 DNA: TGCAGCGTTGCAGGGACTAGCGGTATCTTCTACAATGAGCGGTTCTTC
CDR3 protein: CSVAGTSGIFYNERFF

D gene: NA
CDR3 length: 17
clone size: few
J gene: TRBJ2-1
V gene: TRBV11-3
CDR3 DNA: TGTGCCAGCGGCCTAGGGTTCGGCGGGCTTTCCTACAATGGGCAGTTCTTC
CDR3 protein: CASGLGFGGLSYNGQFF